One T cell receptor (beta chain) is described in this entry. This record comes from a study of lymphopenia after photon versus proton radiotherapy. The CDR3 loop spans 13 amino acids. V gave up 6 bases and J gave up 2 bases, with 8 bases separating them. The germline V gene encodes CDR1 MNHEY and CDR2 SMNVEV (reference sequence). The assay was immunoSEQ multiplex PCR, and TCRdb's table has in-frame clones only and misses some. The sample has 65,000 to 85,000 clones; around 93% are singletons. V usage is TRBV27 and J usage is TRBJ1-5; D uncertain. Sequenced material: peripheral blood, taken from a patient treated with photon-based radiotherapy. The clonotype comes from a woman aged 40 to 49 with cholangiocarcinoma. In nucleotides, the CDR3 is TGTGCCAGCAGATCCGGGGGCAATCAGCCCCAGCATTTT. Protein: CASRSGGNQPQHF.